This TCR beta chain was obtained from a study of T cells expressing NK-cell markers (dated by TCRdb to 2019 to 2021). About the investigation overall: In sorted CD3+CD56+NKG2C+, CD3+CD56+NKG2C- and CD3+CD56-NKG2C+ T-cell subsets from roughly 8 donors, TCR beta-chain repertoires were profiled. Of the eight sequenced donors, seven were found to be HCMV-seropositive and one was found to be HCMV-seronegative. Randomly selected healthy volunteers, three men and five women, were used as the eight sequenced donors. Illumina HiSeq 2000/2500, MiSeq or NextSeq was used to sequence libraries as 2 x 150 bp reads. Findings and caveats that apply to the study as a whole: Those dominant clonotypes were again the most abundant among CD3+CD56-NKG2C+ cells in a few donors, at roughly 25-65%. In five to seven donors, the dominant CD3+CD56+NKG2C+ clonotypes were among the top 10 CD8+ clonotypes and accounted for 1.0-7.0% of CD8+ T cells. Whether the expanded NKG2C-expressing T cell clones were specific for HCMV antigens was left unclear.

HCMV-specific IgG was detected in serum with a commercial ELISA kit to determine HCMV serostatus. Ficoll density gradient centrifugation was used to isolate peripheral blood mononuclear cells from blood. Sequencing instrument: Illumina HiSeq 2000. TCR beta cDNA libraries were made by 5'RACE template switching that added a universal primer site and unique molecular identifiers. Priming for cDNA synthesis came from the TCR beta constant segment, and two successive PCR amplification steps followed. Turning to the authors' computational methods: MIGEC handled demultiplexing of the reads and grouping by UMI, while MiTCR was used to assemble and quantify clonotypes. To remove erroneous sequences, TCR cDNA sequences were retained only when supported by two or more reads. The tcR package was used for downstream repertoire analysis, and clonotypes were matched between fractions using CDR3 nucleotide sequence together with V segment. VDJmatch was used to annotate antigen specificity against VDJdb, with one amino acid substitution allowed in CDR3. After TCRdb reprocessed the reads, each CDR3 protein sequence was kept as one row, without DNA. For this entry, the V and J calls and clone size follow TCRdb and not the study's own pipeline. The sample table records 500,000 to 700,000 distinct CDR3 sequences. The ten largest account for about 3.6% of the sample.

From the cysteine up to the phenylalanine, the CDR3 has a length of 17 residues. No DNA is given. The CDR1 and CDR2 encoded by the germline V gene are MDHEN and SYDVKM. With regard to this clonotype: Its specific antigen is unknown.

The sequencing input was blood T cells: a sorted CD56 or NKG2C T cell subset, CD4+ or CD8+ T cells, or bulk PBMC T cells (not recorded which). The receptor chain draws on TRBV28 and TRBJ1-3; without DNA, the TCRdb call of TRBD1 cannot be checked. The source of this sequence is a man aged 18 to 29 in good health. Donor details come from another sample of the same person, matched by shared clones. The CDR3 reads CASSHRKRGSAGNTIYF.